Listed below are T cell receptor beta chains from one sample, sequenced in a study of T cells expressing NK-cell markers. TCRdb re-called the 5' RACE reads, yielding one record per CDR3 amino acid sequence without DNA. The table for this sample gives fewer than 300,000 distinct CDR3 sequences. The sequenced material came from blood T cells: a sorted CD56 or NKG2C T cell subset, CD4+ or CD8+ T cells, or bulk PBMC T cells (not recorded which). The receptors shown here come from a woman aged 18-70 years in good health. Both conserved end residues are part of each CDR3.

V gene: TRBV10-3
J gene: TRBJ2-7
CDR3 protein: CAISQVGGQNSYEQYF

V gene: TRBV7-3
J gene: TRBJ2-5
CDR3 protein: CASSRYSGVRETQYF

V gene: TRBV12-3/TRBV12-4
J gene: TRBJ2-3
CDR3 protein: CASSAMTDGASTDTQYF

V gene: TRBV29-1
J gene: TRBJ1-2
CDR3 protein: CSVVTGVGGYTF

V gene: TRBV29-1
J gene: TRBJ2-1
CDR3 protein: CSAGLAGYNEQFF

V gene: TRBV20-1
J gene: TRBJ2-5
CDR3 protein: CSAGGTSGRLAHF

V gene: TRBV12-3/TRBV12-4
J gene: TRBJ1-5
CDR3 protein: CASRGVVSNQPQHF

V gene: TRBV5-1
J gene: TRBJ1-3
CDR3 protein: CASTDLISGNTIYF

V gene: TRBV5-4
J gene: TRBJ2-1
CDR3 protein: CASRGDGTFWRSYNEQFF

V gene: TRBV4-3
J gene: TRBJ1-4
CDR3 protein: CASSQGGGTANEKLFF

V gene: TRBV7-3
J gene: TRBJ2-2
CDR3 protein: CASSPAGPITGELFF

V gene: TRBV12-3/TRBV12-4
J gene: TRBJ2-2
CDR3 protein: CASTMGTSGRRDTGELFF

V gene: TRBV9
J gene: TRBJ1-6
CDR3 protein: CASSAQGLPLHF

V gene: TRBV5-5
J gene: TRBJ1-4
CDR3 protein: CASSQTGTNEKLFF

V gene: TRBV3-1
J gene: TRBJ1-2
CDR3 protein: CASSQGRTGGGYTF

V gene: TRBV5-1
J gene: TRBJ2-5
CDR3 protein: CASCISASGQETQYF

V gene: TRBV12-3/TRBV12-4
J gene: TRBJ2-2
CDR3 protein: CASEVSSGRTGELFF

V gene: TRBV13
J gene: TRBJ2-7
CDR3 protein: CASSADPRPTFEQYF

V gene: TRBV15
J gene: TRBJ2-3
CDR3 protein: CATSIGAAADTQYF

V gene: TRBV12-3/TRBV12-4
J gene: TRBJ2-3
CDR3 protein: CASSFQGVDTQYF

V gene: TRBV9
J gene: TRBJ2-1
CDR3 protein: CASSVSVRVGNEQFF

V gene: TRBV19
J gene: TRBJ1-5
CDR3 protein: CASRTGYSNQPQHF

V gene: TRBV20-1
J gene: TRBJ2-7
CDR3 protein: CSARGRDDYEQYF

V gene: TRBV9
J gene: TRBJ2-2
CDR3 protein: CASSVGAHTNTGELFF

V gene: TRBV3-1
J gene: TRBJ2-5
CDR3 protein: CASSHSRNGETQYF

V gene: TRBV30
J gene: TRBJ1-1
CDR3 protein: CAWVGGGTEAFF

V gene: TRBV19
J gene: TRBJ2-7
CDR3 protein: CASSATGRHEQYF

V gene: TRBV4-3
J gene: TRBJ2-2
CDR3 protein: CASSQDLGLAGYPGELFF

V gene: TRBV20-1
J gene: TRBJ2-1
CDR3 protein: CSAELTSRNEQFF

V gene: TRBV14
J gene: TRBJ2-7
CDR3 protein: CASSPRTGRSHEQYF

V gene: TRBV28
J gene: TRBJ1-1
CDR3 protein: CASSLTGQGNEAFF

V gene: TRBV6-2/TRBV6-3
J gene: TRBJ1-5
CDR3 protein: CASSYSSYSNQPQHF

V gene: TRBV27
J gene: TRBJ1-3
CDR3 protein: CASSSRGQGSISGNTIYF

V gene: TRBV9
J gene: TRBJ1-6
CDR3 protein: CASSVVGDNSPLHF

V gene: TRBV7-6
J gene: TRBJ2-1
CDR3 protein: CASRPWRGSSYNEQFF

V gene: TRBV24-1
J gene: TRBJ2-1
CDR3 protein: CATSDPASGGNNEQFF

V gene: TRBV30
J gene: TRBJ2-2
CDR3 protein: CAWSTGGAGNTGELFF

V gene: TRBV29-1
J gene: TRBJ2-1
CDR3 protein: CSVASTSYNEQFF

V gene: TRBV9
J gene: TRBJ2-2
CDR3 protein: CASSVAGINTGELFF

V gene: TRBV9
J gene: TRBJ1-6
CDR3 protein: CASSVEGTPLHF

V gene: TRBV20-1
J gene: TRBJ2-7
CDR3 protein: CMALRADQYEQYF